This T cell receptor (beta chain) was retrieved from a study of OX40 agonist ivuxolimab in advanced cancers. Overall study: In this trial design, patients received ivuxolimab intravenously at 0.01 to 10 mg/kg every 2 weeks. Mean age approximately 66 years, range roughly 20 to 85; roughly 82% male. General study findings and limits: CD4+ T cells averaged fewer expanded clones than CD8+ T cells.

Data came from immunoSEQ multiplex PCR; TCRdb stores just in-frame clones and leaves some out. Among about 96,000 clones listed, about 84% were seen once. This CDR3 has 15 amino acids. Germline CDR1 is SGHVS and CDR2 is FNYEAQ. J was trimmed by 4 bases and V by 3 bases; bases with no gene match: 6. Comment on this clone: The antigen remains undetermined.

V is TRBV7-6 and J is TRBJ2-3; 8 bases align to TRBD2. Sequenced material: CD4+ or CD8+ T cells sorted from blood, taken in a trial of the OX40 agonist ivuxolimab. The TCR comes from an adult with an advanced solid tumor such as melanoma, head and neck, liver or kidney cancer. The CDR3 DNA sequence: TGTGCCAGCAGCTTTGTCGGGGGGGTGTCAGATACGCAGTATTTT. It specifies CASSFVGGVSDTQYF.